The 22 T cell receptor beta chains below all came from one sample that was sequenced in a study of PD-1 blockade in mismatch repair-deficient tumors. Clones were read by immunoSEQ multiplex PCR, and TCRdb kept only the in-frame ones, dropping some. The profile shows approximately 1,000 clones, roughly 78% of them singletons. Time point indicated: archival surgical resection tumor tissue. Material: primary tumor tissue, obtained from a patient treated with pembrolizumab. These receptors originate from an adult with mismatch repair-deficient cancer.

J is TRBJ2-3 and V is TRBV6-5; D gene ambiguous. Looked up from germline, CDR1 is MNHEY and CDR2 is SVGAGI. The CDR3 is made up of 9 amino acids. The V and J ends lost 5 bases and 8 bases respectively, with 2 bases between them. This chain's CDR3 is CASSRTQYF. CDR3 sequence (DNA): TGTGCCAGCAGTCGTACGCAGTATTTT.

The chain couples TRBV7-8 to TRBJ2-1, with D perhaps TRBD2 (6 bases). Trimming cost V 0 bases and J 1 base, with 10 bases left between them. This CDR3 spans 16 amino acids. From germline, CDR1 is SGHVS and CDR2 FQNEAQ. The CDR3 sequence: CASSLAGGRSYNEQFF. CDR3 nucleotides: TGTGCCAGCAGCTTAGCGGGAGGAAGGTCCTACAATGAGCAGTTCTTC.

The chain combines TRBV5-5 with TRBJ1-2; D gene ambiguous. Germline V lookup: CDR1 SGHKS, CDR2 YYEKEE (reference sequence). Trimming shortened V by 5 bases and J by 3 bases, and 17 bases separated the two germline ends. CDR3 length equals 15 residues. The CDR3 bases are TGTGCCAGCAGGGCGGGTTGGACTGGCCACTATGGCTACACCTTC. Amino acids: CASRAGWTGHYGYTF.

The J gene is TRBJ2-4, the V gene TRBV19, with D possibly TRBD2 on 6 matching bases. Trimming took off 11 bases at V and 2 bases at J, with 13 bases between the two ends. Germline CDR1 LNHDA, CDR2 SQIVND (reference sequence). The CDR3 covers 13 residues. The CDR3 loop is CAVKGLSKNIQYF. The CDR3 nucleotides are TGTGCCGTCAAGGGACTTTCCAAAAACATTCAGTACTTC.

This rearrangement joins TRBV25-1 to TRBJ2-7; D gene unclear. Germline V gene data show CDR1 as MGHDK and CDR2 as SYGVNS. Deletions cut 5 bases from V and 5 bases from J, with 10 bases between. CDR3 length: 12 amino acids. CDR3 coding DNA: TGTGCCAGCAGTCGGTTTAATCACGAGCAGTACTTC. This translates into CASSRFNHEQYF.

The genes are TRBV27 and TRBJ2-6, with 8 nucleotides matching TRBD1. The ends lost 5 bases at V and 0 bases at J; junction bases unmatched: 12. Germline V CDR1 and CDR2: MNHEY, SMNVEV (reference sequence). The CDR3 contains 19 residues. CDR3 sequence reads: CASSDPLQGVRSGANVLTF. The CDR3 bases are TGTGCCAGCAGTGACCCACTACAGGGGGTCCGCTCTGGGGCCAACGTCCTGACTTTC. The variable domain in full, completed from reference TRBV27 and TRBJ2-6, reads EAQVTQNPRYLITVTGKKLTVTCSQNMNHEYMSWYRQDPGLGLRQIYYSMNVEVTDKGDVPEGYKVSRKEKRNFPLILESPSPNQTSLYFCASSDPLQGVRSGANVLTFGAGSRLTVL.

The rearrangement uses TRBV5-5 and TRBJ2-7, with D maybe TRBD2 (5 bases). V dropped 1 base and J dropped 4 bases, with 12 bases sitting between them. Germline lookup yields CDR1 SGHKS and CDR2 YYEKEE (reference sequence). The length of the CDR3 is 14 residues. CDR3 residues: CASSLSDWTYEQYF. DNA for the CDR3: TGTGCCAGCAGCTTGTCGGACTGGACTTACGAGCAGTACTTC.

The chain joins TRBV5-1 to TRBJ2-1; D not certain. In germline, CDR1 is SGHRS, CDR2 YFSETQ. V was shortened by 1 base and J by 2 bases, with 10 bases between the two germline ends. The CDR3 is 15 residues long. The CDR3 DNA follows: TGCGCCAGCAGCTTGAGCGCCAACACCTACAATGAGCAGTTCTTC. Encoded protein: CASSLSANTYNEQFF.

V is TRBV27 and J is TRBJ1-2; D unresolved. Germline CDR1 MNHEY, CDR2 SMNVEV (reference sequence). The CDR3 is 14 residues long. Between the trimmed V and J ends, which lost 2 bases and 3 bases, there was a span of 10 bases. CDR3 in DNA: TGTGCCAGCAGTTTAAAGCCGCTAGACTATGGCTACACCTTC. This gives the protein CASSLKPLDYGYTF.

The genes are TRBV21-1 and TRBJ2-7; whether TRBD2, the table's D call, matches the DNA was not checked. TRBV21-1 is tagged as a pseudogene. This CDR3 has 16 amino acids. CDR3 protein: CASSKSHNEVGYEQYF. The CDR3 bases are TGTGCCAGCAGCAAGAGTCACAACGAGGTCGGCTACGAGCAGTACTTC.

This clone occurred a few times. The genes are TRBV13 and TRBJ1-1; D is uncertain. The CDR3 consists of 12 residues. Looked up from germline, CDR1 is PRHDT and CDR2 is FYEKMQ (reference sequence). Trimming shortened V by 6 bases and J by 1 base, and 6 bases separated the two germline ends. DNA of the CDR3: TGTGCCAGCAGTATTGGGAACACTGAAGCTTTCTTT. Protein product: CASSIGNTEAFF.

This clone was seen once. This chain joins TRBV29-1 and TRBJ1-3; maybe TRBD1 (5 bases). Trimming shortened V by 6 bases and J by 1 base, and 13 bases separated the two germline ends. Per germline, CDR1 SQVTM and CDR2 ANQGSEA. This CDR3 has 14 residues. The CDR3 loop is CSVTGTQSGNTIYF. CDR3 bases: TGCAGCGTAACCGGGACGCAGTCTGGAAACACCATATATTTT.

This clone came up a few times. The rearrangement uses TRBV27 and TRBJ1-3; perhaps TRBD1 as D (6 bases). This CDR3 is built from 15 residues. The V end was cut by 5 bases, the J end by 0 bases, with 11 bases between. CDR1 is MNHEY, CDR2 SMNVEV, per germline (reference sequence). CDR3 sequence reads: CASSRTASSGNTIYF. CDR3 nucleotide sequence: TGTGCCAGCAGTAGGACAGCGAGCTCTGGAAACACCATATATTTT.

This chain connects TRBV9 to TRBJ1-2, with 8 bases identical to TRBD1. Looked up from germline, CDR1 is SGDLS and CDR2 is YYNGEE. J gave up 7 bases and V 2 bases, and 10 bases lay outside the gene matches. This CDR3 region has 15 residues. The DNA for the CDR3 is TGTGCCAGCAGCGTCCAGACAGGGGAGTTTTTTGGCTACACCTTC. It yields the protein CASSVQTGEFFGYTF.

J is TRBJ1-5 and V is TRBV6-1; 7 bases fit TRBD1. J gave up 1 base and V 4 bases, and 7 bases lay outside the gene matches. The CDR3 covers 16 residues. Germline V gene lookup returns CDR1 MNHNS and CDR2 SASEGT. CDR3 sequence reads: CASSVHRGSSNQPQHF. DNA of the CDR3: TGTGCCAGCAGTGTACACAGGGGATCCAGCAATCAGCCCCAGCATTTT.

V gene TRBV9 combines with J gene TRBJ1-1; D gene uncertain. The V and J ends lost 2 bases and 0 bases respectively, with 8 bases between them. The CDR3 loop spans 14 amino acids. Germline V lookup: CDR1 SGDLS, CDR2 YYNGEE. The CDR3 region is CASSVGSLNTEAFF. CDR3 nucleotide sequence: TGTGCCAGCAGCGTCGGCAGCCTGAACACTGAAGCTTTCTTT.

The chain links TRBV10-2 to TRBJ2-6; D is unresolved. V was clipped by 7 bases and J by 2 bases, with 15 bases between them. CDR3 size: 16 residues. The V gene's germline CDR1 is WSHSY and CDR2 SAAADI. For the CDR3, the DNA is TGCGCCAGCAAGGAGTCCCCCAGCCCTGGGGCCAACGTCCTGACTTTC. It encodes CASKESPSPGANVLTF.

Concerning this clone: One junction end does not reproduce the germline sequence, and a read error may be involved. The chain is built from TRBV11-3 and TRBJ2-5, with 7 bases that match TRBD2. From germline, CDR1 is SGHNT and CDR2 YENEEA. The CDR3 runs 16 residues. CDR3 sequence reads: CASSLGAGRFRETQYF. CDR3 bases: TGTGCCAGTAGCTTAGGAGCCGGGAGGTTTAGAGAGACCCAGTACTTC. Variable domain in full (rest from reference TRBV11-3 and TRBJ2-5): EAGVVQSPRYKIIEKKQPVAFWCNPISGHNTLYWYLQNLGQGPELLIRYENEEAVDDSQLPKDRFSAERLKGVDSTLKIQPAELGDSAVYLCASSLGAGRFRETQYFGPGTRLLVL.

The rearrangement joins TRBV9 to TRBJ2-1; 7 nucleotides align to TRBD2. Germline V gives CDR1 SGDLS, CDR2 YYNGEE. J was trimmed by 1 base and V by 1 base; bases with no gene match: 2. The CDR3 covers 15 residues. The CDR3 sequence: CASSVISGSYNEQFF. CDR3 DNA: TGTGCCAGCAGCGTAATTAGCGGGTCCTACAATGAGCAGTTCTTC.

The DNA of the CDR3 is TGTGCCAGCAGCTTAGCGTCACGTTGGACAGATACGCAGTATTTT. Amino acid sequence: CASSLASRWTDTQYF. This chain joins TRBV7-6 and TRBJ2-3; D gene ambiguous. Trimming removed 0 bases from V and 3 bases from J, with 10 bases in between. The CDR3 covers 15 residues. In germline, CDR1 is SGHVS, CDR2 FNYEAQ.

V is TRBV19 and J is TRBJ2-1; 7 nucleotides align to TRBD2. This CDR3 spans 13 amino acids. Germline lookup yields CDR1 LNHDA and CDR2 SQIVND (reference sequence). V lost 6 bases and J lost 2; bases outside the gene matches: 1. CDR3 residues: CASSGTTYNEQFF. The CDR3 nucleotides read TGTGCCAGTAGCGGGACTACCTACAATGAGCAGTTCTTC.

This clone occurred a few times. The chain uses TRBV27 and TRBJ2-6; D remains unclear. The CDR3 has 16 amino acids. Germline V gene sequence: CDR1 MNHEY, CDR2 SMNVEV (reference sequence). V gave up 3 bases and J gave up 0 bases, with 9 bases separating them. The CDR3 DNA reads TGTGCCAGCAGTTTCGTCTCCGGCTCTGGGGCCAACGTCCTGACTTTC. As protein: CASSFVSGSGANVLTF.